Each of the 11 T cell receptor beta chains below was sequenced from the same sample in a study of cytomegalovirus exposure and HLA in healthy donors. The PCR ran on 60 Vbeta and 13 Jbeta primers. Some clones are missing from TCRdb's copy, which holds only in-frame ones; the method was immunoSEQ multiplex PCR. The sample contains fewer than 95,000 clones, around three quarters of which appear only once. The specimen was PBMCs. The receptors derive from a young man in good health and CMV-seronegative.

This chain uses TRBV7-2 with TRBJ1-2; D unresolved. Trimming shortened V by 3 bases and J by 2 bases, and 10 bases separated the two germline ends. Germline values: CDR1 SGHTA, CDR2 FQGNSA. The CDR3 covers 14 residues. The CDR3 sequence: CASSFEGMNYGYTF. The CDR3 bases are TGTGCCAGCAGCTTTGAGGGAATGAACTATGGCTACACCTTC.

This chain links TRBV19 with TRBJ1-2; 9 bases match TRBD1. Unmatched junction bases numbered 8, after V lost 5 bases and J lost 7 bases. Germline loops: CDR1 LNHDA, CDR2 SQIVND (reference sequence). The CDR3 length is 14 residues. CDR3 sequence: CASSSRQGVGGYTF. The CDR3 DNA is TGTGCCAGTAGTTCCAGACAGGGGGTAGGTGGCTACACCTTC. Using reference TRBV19 and TRBJ1-2 for the parts outside the CDR3, the full variable domain is DGGITQSPKYLFRKEGQNVTLSCEQNLNHDAMYWYRQDPGQGLRLIYYSQIVNDFQKGDIAEGYSVSREKKESFPLTVTSAQKNPTAFYLCASSSRQGVGGYTFGSGTRLTVV.

The genes are TRBV7-8 and TRBJ2-7; 10 positions agree with TRBD1. V lost 4 bases, J lost 5 bases, and 8 bases stayed unmatched. The CDR3 loop spans 15 amino acids. Germline V gives CDR1 SGHVS, CDR2 FQNEAQ. The CDR3 spells CASSSRDRGFDEQYF. CDR3 DNA sequence: TGTGCCAGCAGCTCCCGGGACAGGGGTTTCGACGAGCAGTACTTC. Supplemented by reference TRBV7-8 and TRBJ2-7, the full variable domain reads GAGVSQSPRYKVAKRGQDVALRCDPISGHVSLFWYQQALGQGPEFLTYFQNEAQLDKSGLPSDRFFAERPEGSVSTLKIQRTQQEDSAVYLCASSSRDRGFDEQYFGPGTRLTVT.

This clone was counted a few times. V is TRBV7-9 and J is TRBJ1-1; 7 nucleotides line up with TRBD1. V lost 1 base, J lost 6 bases, and 8 bases stayed unmatched. Looked up from germline, CDR1 is SEHNR and CDR2 is FQNEAQ (reference sequence). The CDR3 runs to 15 residues. CDR3 in amino acids: CASSLGGGLPSEAFF. The DNA for the CDR3 is TGTGCCAGCAGCTTAGGAGGGGGCCTCCCCTCTGAAGCTTTCTTT.

The rearrangement links TRBV5-1 to TRBJ2-1, with 9 bases identical to TRBD2. The CDR3 runs 15 residues. V shed 4 bases and J 4 bases; nucleotides not matched to a gene: 6. Per the germline V gene, CDR1 is SGHRS and CDR2 is YFSETQ. CDR3 residues: CASSISGGKYNEQFF. For the CDR3, the DNA is TGCGCCAGCAGCATCAGCGGGGGGAAATACAATGAGCAGTTCTTC.

The genes are TRBV7-9 and TRBJ1-4; D gene unclear. Between the trimmed V and J ends, which lost 8 bases and 3 bases, there was a span of 10 bases. This CDR3 is 13 amino acids long. Germline V gene sequence: CDR1 SEHNR, CDR2 FQNEAQ (reference sequence). The CDR3 bases are TGTGCCAGCCGCCCCGGGGCTAATGAAAAACTGTTTTTT. Translation: CASRPGANEKLFF.

The V gene is TRBV6-5, the J gene TRBJ1-6; 11 positions agree with TRBD1. J lost 9 bases, V lost 2 bases, and 3 bases had no gene match. This CDR3 contains 15 residues. The germline V gene encodes CDR1 MNHEY and CDR2 SVGAGI. DNA for the CDR3: TGTGCCAGCAGTTACCGGGACAGGGGGTCTTCACCCCTCCACTTT. It codes for CASSYRDRGSSPLHF.

This clone appeared a few times. The V call is TRBV27, the J call TRBJ2-1, with a possible D match to TRBD1 (6 bases). Trimming shortened V by 3 bases and J by 6 bases, and 6 bases separated the two germline ends. Germline V gives CDR1 MNHEY, CDR2 SMNVEV (reference sequence). CDR3 length: 12 amino acids. The CDR3 loop reads CASSFRGNEQFF. In DNA form, the CDR3 reads TGTGCCAGCAGTTTCAGGGGCAATGAGCAGTTCTTC.

The chain links TRBV27 to TRBJ1-5, with D possibly TRBD1 on 6 matching bases. Trimming cost V 6 bases and J 4 bases, with 7 bases left between them. The germline CDR1 and CDR2 sequences are MNHEY and SMNVEV (reference sequence). This CDR3 has 12 amino acids. CDR3 in amino acids: CASRTGNQPQHF. Written as DNA, the CDR3 is TGTGCCAGCAGGACAGGTAATCAGCCCCAGCATTTT.

This clone was counted only a few times. V and J are TRBV7-9 and TRBJ2-2; D perhaps matches TRBD2 (6 bases). Germline CDR1 SEHNR, CDR2 FQNEAQ (reference sequence). The length of the CDR3 is 15 residues. V shed 1 base and J shed 3 bases, with 9 bases lying between them. The CDR3 DNA sequence: TGTGCCAGCAGCTTAGATAGCGGCTACACCGGGGAGCTGTTTTTT. Its protein is CASSLDSGYTGELFF.

The chain employs TRBV9 and TRBJ1-1, with D hard to call. The V end lost 4 bases, the J end lost 0 bases, and 10 bases lay between the germline ends. The CDR3 runs 14 residues. The germline V gene encodes CDR1 SGDLS and CDR2 YYNGEE. CDR3 sequence (DNA): TGTGCCAGCAGCTCCCGGTCCCTGAACACTGAAGCTTTCTTT. It encodes CASSSRSLNTEAFF.